This TCR beta chain was identified in a study of response to subunit inactivated influenza vaccine. Details on this clonotype: As yet, its antigen is unknown.

This CDR3 spans 15 amino acids. Losses at the gene ends were 8 bases for V and 2 bases for J; bases not matched to a gene: 8. Germline loops: CDR1 SNHLY, CDR2 FYNNEI. General study findings and limits: Few additional T cells are recruited per seasonal influenza vaccination, authors suggested.

TCRdb itself ran the RT-PCR reads through MiXCR, one entry per CDR3 protein. This sample yields about 620,000 distinct CDR3 sequences, of which over 9% are seen a single time; about 10% belongs to the top ten. A further study also used this sample, focusing on T cells expressing NK-cell markers. That source notes: It was by 5'RACE template switching with UMIs that TCR beta cDNA was made. Within the sequenced cohort of eight donors, seven exhibited HCMV seropositivity and one was seronegative. With an anti-gamma-delta TCR antibody, sorting in several experiments was kept to alpha-beta TCR T cells.

V gene TRBV2 combines with J gene TRBJ2-1; 8 bases align to TRBD1. The source was PBMCs from blood, collected on the day of vaccination. This TCR was sampled from a man aged 50 to 59 who received an inactivated influenza vaccine. CDR3 residues: CASAFQGAPYNEQFF. The DNA for the CDR3 is TGTGCCAGCGCGTTTCAGGGGGCCCCCTACAATGAGCAGTTCTTC.